Below, 26 T cell receptor beta chains from the same sample are listed, as sequenced in a study of T cells in Graves' hyperthyroidism and ophthalmopathy (dated by TCRdb to between 2017 and 2020). The library was produced with multiplex PCR. Sequencing instrument: Illumina HiSeq 2000. The TCR beta CDR3 regions were amplified from RNA transcripts. The first round of RT-PCR for the TCR CDR3 was performed with the HTBI primer set and the Qiagen OneStep RT-PCR kit. In TCRdb, the public reads were trimmed at Q25 with fastp and aligned with MiXCR, with productive beta chains retained. Duplicate CDR3 protein sequences are folded into a single record with the most common DNA and genes. The table for this sample lists 600,000 to 650,000 distinct CDR3 sequences; 20% of them were counted only once. 34% of the sample goes to the ten largest clones. The specimen sequenced was blood. The receptors come from a man aged 25 to 40 with Graves' ophthalmopathy.

The V gene is TRBV20-1, the J gene TRBJ2-1, with 7 nucleotides matching TRBD2. CDR3 length equals 17 residues. The trim removed 3 bases at V and 10 bases at J, leaving 21 bases unmatched. Germline CDR1 reads DFQATT; CDR2 reads SNEGSKA (reference sequence). The CDR3 here is CSARSRLGRERVMEQFF. CDR3 DNA sequence: TGCAGTGCTAGGAGTCGACTAGGGCGGGAGAGAGTAATGGAGCAGTTCTTC.

This clonotype occurred many times. J is TRBJ1-5 and V is TRBV12-3 or TRBV12-4, with TRBD1 identical over 7 bases. CDR3 size: 18 residues. With V trimmed by 6 bases and J by 0 bases, 14 bases remained unmatched. CDR3 sequence (DNA): TGTGCCAGCAGGCCCGACAGGGAGCGGGGCCATAGCAATCAGCCCCAGCATTTT. It is translated as CASRPDRERGHSNQPQHF.

The chain combines TRBV6-2 or TRBV6-3 with TRBJ2-3, with D possibly TRBD1 on 5 matching bases. Trimming took off 4 bases at V and 5 bases at J, with 13 bases between the two ends. The CDR3 is 14 residues long. CDR1 and CDR2 from the germline V gene are MNHEY and SVGEGT. CDR3 amino acids: CASSFQGKGDTQYF. In nucleotides, the CDR3 is TGTGCCAGCAGTTTCCAGGGTAAAGGAGATACGCAGTATTTT.

A single count supports this clonotype. The rearrangement uses TRBV6-2 or TRBV6-3 and TRBJ1-4, with TRBD1 identical over 8 bases. J was trimmed by 9 bases and V by 0 bases; bases with no gene match: 6. The CDR3 runs 15 residues. Germline-derived CDR1 and CDR2 are MNHEY and SVGEGT. CDR3 sequence reads: CASSYSTGALQKLFF. CDR3 in DNA: TGTGCCAGCAGTTACTCGACAGGGGCCCTCCAAAAACTGTTTTTT.

Ten or more counts support this clonotype. The CDR3 coding sequence is TGCGCCAGCAGCTTGGTGACTAGCAGTACTAGCACAGATACGCAGTATTTT. It specifies CASSLVTSSTSTDTQYF. This sequence joins TRBV5-1 and TRBJ2-3; TRBD2 matches 7 bases. Germline-derived CDR1 and CDR2 are SGHRS and YFSETQ. The junction had 7 bases not matched to a gene; V was cut back by 0 bases and J by 0 bases. The CDR3 sequence is 17 residues long.

This clonotype appeared a few times. This chain joins TRBV11-2 and TRBJ2-4, with D tentatively TRBD1 (5 bases). Germline values: CDR1 SGHAT, CDR2 FQNNGV. V lost 4 bases and J 6 bases, leaving 16 bases between the germline ends. This CDR3 contains 15 residues. The CDR3 coding sequence is TGTGCCAGCAGCTCCCCTCGGAGAAGGGGAAACATTCAGTACTTC. Translating gives CASSSPRRRGNIQYF.

V usage is TRBV28 and J usage is TRBJ2-1; D possibly corresponds to TRBD2 (5 bases). This CDR3 is 16 amino acids long. Trimming cost V 0 bases and J 6 bases, with 15 bases left between them. CDR1 is MDHEN and CDR2 is SYDVKM in the germline V gene. DNA for the CDR3: TGTGCCAGCAGTTTATGGGCTAAACTAGAAACCAATGAGCAGTTCTTC. Its protein product is CASSLWAKLETNEQFF. Using reference TRBV28 and TRBJ2-1 for the parts outside the CDR3, the full variable domain is DVKVTQSSRYLVKRTGEKVFLECVQDMDHENMFWYRQDPGLGLRLIYFSYDVKMKEKGDIPEGYSVSREKKERFSLILESASTNQTSMYLCASSLWAKLETNEQFFGPGTRLTVL.

The sample holds many counts of this clonotype. The chain uses TRBV7-9 and TRBJ2-1; D remains ambiguous. Germline loops: CDR1 SEHNR, CDR2 FQNEAQ (reference sequence). The CDR3 length is 12 residues. V lost 1 base, J lost 5 bases, and 3 bases lay in between. CDR3 residues: CASSLENNEQFF. CDR3 DNA sequence: TGTGCCAGCAGCTTAGAGAACAATGAGCAGTTCTTC.

The sample holds a few counts of this clonotype. The J gene is TRBJ1-1, the V gene TRBV20-1, with a tentative D call TRBD1 (6 bases). CDR3 length equals 12 residues. Germline lookup yields CDR1 DFQATT and CDR2 SNEGSKA (reference sequence). V was cut by 3 bases and J by 5 bases, with 10 bases left in between. CDR3: CSASRGLTEAFF. CDR3 sequence (DNA): TGCAGTGCTAGCCGGGGGCTAACTGAAGCTTTCTTT.

About this clonotype itself: A much larger clonotype is one base distant, so this may be a read error. V gene TRBV7-6 combines with J gene TRBJ2-7; 9 bases line up with TRBD2. Per germline, CDR1 SGHVS and CDR2 FNYEAQ. The CDR3 runs to 17 residues. J lost 3 bases, V lost 3 bases, and 12 bases had no gene match. The CDR3 DNA sequence: TGTGCCAGCAGCTTGCGCCTAGCGGGACTACAAAACTACGAGCAGTACTTC. Protein product: CASSLRLAGLQNYEQYF.

This clonotype has a handful of counts. The chain carries TRBV6-5 and TRBJ2-1, with a possible D match to TRBD2 (6 bases). The CDR3 consists of 15 residues. From germline, CDR1 is MNHEY and CDR2 SVGAGI. Deletions cut 0 bases from V and 9 bases from J, with 15 bases between. For the CDR3, the DNA is TGTGCCAGCAGTTACTCGAAGGGACTGGCGACTGAGCAGTTCTTC. Translation: CASSYSKGLATEQFF.

This clonotype occurred many times. The V call is TRBV7-2, the J call TRBJ2-7; 9 nucleotides align to TRBD1. This CDR3 region has 15 residues. Trimming cost V 5 bases and J 4 bases; bases outside gene matches: 9. Germline V gives CDR1 SGHTA, CDR2 FQGNSA. CDR3: CASSPWTGDIYEQYF. The DNA for the CDR3 is TGTGCCAGCAGCCCCTGGACAGGGGACATTTACGAGCAGTACTTC.

In the case of this clonotype: This clone may be a read error of a much larger clone one base away. J is TRBJ1-1 and V is TRBV7-9, with 12 bases aligning to TRBD1. This CDR3 comprises 16 residues. Germline V gives CDR1 SEHNR, CDR2 FQNEAQ (reference sequence). V gave up 1 base and J gave up 3 bases; unmatched junction bases: 3. The DNA for the CDR3 is TGTGCCAGCAGCTTAGGGGACAGGGGGCTGGACACTGAAGCTTTCTTT. Protein: CASSLGDRGLDTEAFF.

V and J are TRBV3-1 and TRBJ2-2; D gene ambiguous. The CDR3 is 14 amino acids. Trimming removed 8 bases from V and 6 bases from J, with 16 bases in between. CDR1 LGHDT and CDR2 YNNKEL come from the germline V gene (reference sequence). CDR3 in amino acids: CASSPPMRSGELFF. The CDR3 DNA follows: TGTGCCAGCTCACCACCTATGAGGTCCGGGGAGCTGTTTTTT.

The genes are TRBV20-1 and TRBJ2-7; TRBD2 aligns across 10 bases. After removal of 0 bases from V and 2 bases from J, the junction contained 16 bases not matched to a gene. CDR3 length: 19 residues. Germline lookup yields CDR1 DFQATT and CDR2 SNEGSKA (reference sequence). The CDR3 loop is CSARDPGLAQNLLPYEQYF. The DNA of the CDR3 is TGCAGTGCTAGAGATCCGGGACTAGCGCAAAACCTTCTCCCCTACGAGCAGTACTTC.

This clonotype was detected only a few times. The rearrangement joins TRBV20-1 to TRBJ1-1, with 9 bases lining up with TRBD1. CDR1 and CDR2 from the germline V gene are DFQATT and SNEGSKA (reference sequence). The CDR3 has 16 amino acids. J lost 1 base, V lost 3 bases, and 9 bases had no gene match. The CDR3 coding sequence is TGCAGTGCTAGTTACGGGACAGGGATGTGGAACACTGAAGCTTTCTTT. Amino acid sequence: CSASYGTGMWNTEAFF.

This clonotype was seen a handful of times. The V call is TRBV28, the J call TRBJ2-7, with a weak D call TRBD2 (5 bases). Trimming took 5 bases from V and 2 from J, leaving 13 bases between them. This CDR3 is built from 14 residues. Germline-derived CDR1 and CDR2 are MDHEN and SYDVKM. The CDR3 here is CASSTTPEAYEQYF. The CDR3 DNA follows: TGTGCCAGCAGTACTACTCCGGAGGCCTACGAGCAGTACTTC.

This clonotype has a handful of counts. The chain couples TRBV4-3 to TRBJ2-1; no clear D gene. CDR3 size: 17 residues. The V and J ends lost 0 bases and 4 bases respectively, with 16 bases between them. Germline V gene lookup returns CDR1 LGHNA and CDR2 YSLEER. CDR3 loop: CASSQERFPESYNEQFF. The CDR3 nucleotides are TGCGCCAGCAGCCAAGAGCGATTCCCGGAGTCATACAATGAGCAGTTCTTC.

CDR3: CASSPQRFGDEQYF. The CDR3 DNA is TGTGCCAGCTCACCCCAAAGGTTTGGGGACGAGCAGTACTTC. The rearrangement joins TRBV18 to TRBJ2-7; no clear D. CDR3 length: 14 amino acids. V gave up 3 bases and J gave up 5 bases, with 14 bases separating them. Germline CDR1 is KGHSH and CDR2 is LQKENI. Together with reference TRBV18 and TRBJ2-7, the CDR3 gives the full variable domain: NAGVMQNPRHLVRRRGQEARLRCSPMKGHSHVYWYRQLPEEGLKFMVYLQKENIIDESGMPKERFSAEFPKEGPSILRIQQVVRGDSAAYFCASSPQRFGDEQYFGPGTRLTVT.

The chain uses TRBV19 and TRBJ2-7; D is unresolved. This CDR3 region has 13 residues. V was shortened by 3 bases and J by 2 bases, with 8 bases between the two germline ends. CDR1 and CDR2 from the germline V gene are LNHDA and SQIVND (reference sequence). The CDR3 here is CASSIGLAYEQYF. DNA for the CDR3: TGTGCCAGTAGTATCGGGTTAGCCTACGAGCAGTACTTC.

This clonotype was recorded a few times. The J gene is TRBJ2-2, the V gene TRBV20-1; D unclear. This CDR3 spans 16 amino acids. From germline, CDR1 is DFQATT and CDR2 SNEGSKA (reference sequence). The V end lost 0 bases, the J end lost 0 bases, and 11 bases lay between the germline ends. CDR3 nucleotide sequence: TGCAGTGCTAGAGATCTACGGACCTCGAACACCGGGGAGCTGTTTTTT. Its translation: CSARDLRTSNTGELFF.

The chain combines TRBV19 with TRBJ2-7; no clear D. This CDR3 has 13 amino acids. Germline V CDR1 and CDR2: LNHDA, SQIVND (reference sequence). V was pared by 3 bases and J by 2 bases, with 8 bases between. This chain's CDR3 is CASSIQPAYEQYF. CDR3 nucleotide sequence: TGTGCCAGTAGTATCCAGCCTGCCTACGAGCAGTACTTC.

This clonotype has ten or more counts. The chain has TRBV6-1 and TRBJ2-7; maybe TRBD1 (6 bases). This CDR3 is 12 amino acids long. The germline gives CDR1 MNHNS, CDR2 SASEGT. V lost 6 bases, J lost 4 bases, and 10 bases lay in between. CDR3 region: CASRPQGYEQYF. CDR3 sequence (DNA): TGTGCCAGCAGACCACAGGGTTACGAGCAGTACTTC.

This clonotype was observed a handful of times. The chain couples TRBV7-6 to TRBJ2-7; D might be TRBD2 (6 bases). Germline V gene lookup returns CDR1 SGHVS and CDR2 FNYEAQ. Trimming pared 2 bases from V and 7 bases from J, leaving 18 bases between. The CDR3 consists of 15 residues. The CDR3 nucleotides read TGTGCCAGCAGCTTAACCTCGGGAGAATTTGGGGAGCAGTACTTC. This codes for CASSLTSGEFGEQYF.

This clonotype was seen a handful of times. The chain joins TRBV18 to TRBJ2-7; 9 positions agree with TRBD1. Germline CDR1 reads KGHSH; CDR2 reads LQKENI. J gave up 3 bases and V 5 bases, and 8 bases lay outside the gene matches. The CDR3 consists of 15 residues. CDR3 nucleotide sequence: TGTGCCAGCTCAGCCGGGACAGGGAAGTACTACGAGCAGTACTTC. Protein sequence: CASSAGTGKYYEQYF.

This clonotype was counted at least ten times. This rearrangement joins TRBV7-2 to TRBJ2-7, with TRBD2 matching 13 bases. CDR3 length: 14 residues. V was clipped by 6 bases and J by 3 bases; unmatched bases: 2. Germline V gene sequence: CDR1 SGHTA, CDR2 FQGNSA. CDR3 bases: TGTGCCAGCAGACTAGCGGGAGGGCACTACGAGCAGTACTTC. This codes for CASRLAGGHYEQYF.